Below are 22 T cell receptor beta chains sequenced from a single sample in a study of T cells after yellow fever vaccination. A single record per CDR3 protein comes from TCRdb applying MiXCR to the 5' RACE reads. The table has around 310,000 distinct CDR3 sequences, around 4.1% seen once. The sequences come from PBMCs, collected 5 days after the yellow fever booster vaccination. The origin of the receptors is a man younger than 30 who received the YFV17D yellow fever vaccine.

This clonotype was counted a few times. V is TRBV5-1 and J is TRBJ2-5, with 9 positions matching TRBD2. Trimming cost V 3 bases and J 5 bases; bases outside gene matches: 8. In germline, CDR1 is SGHRS, CDR2 YFSETQ. The CDR3 length is 15 residues. This CDR3 is CASSSSSGKGETQYF. CDR3 nucleotides: TGCGCCAGCAGCTCATCTAGCGGGAAGGGGGAGACCCAGTACTTC.

This clonotype was seen only a few times. The chain combines TRBV14 with TRBJ2-1; 15 bases line up with TRBD2. CDR3 length: 17 amino acids. Losses at the gene ends were 8 bases for V and 3 bases for J; bases not matched to a gene: 8. Germline V gene sequence: CDR1 SGHDN, CDR2 FVKESK. Here the CDR3 DNA reads TGTGCCAGCTCCGGGACTAGCGGGGGGAGACACTACAATGAGCAGTTCTTC. This codes for CASSGTSGGRHYNEQFF. Drawing the rest from reference TRBV14 and TRBJ2-1, the complete variable domain is EAGVTQFPSHSVIEKGQTVTLRCDPISGHDNLYWYRRVMGKEIKFLLHFVKESKQDESGMPNNRFLAERTGGTYSTLKVQPAELEDSGVYFCASSGTSGGRHYNEQFFGPGTRLTVL.

This clonotype was counted at least ten times. The rearrangement uses TRBV20-1 and TRBJ2-1, with 12 bases that match TRBD1. From germline, CDR1 is DFQATT and CDR2 SNEGSKA (reference sequence). The CDR3 sequence is 14 residues long. With 4 bases clipped from V and 9 bases from J, the junction kept 7 bases outside the gene matches. The chain's CDR3 is CSATRDRGRGEQFF. CDR3 nucleotide sequence: TGCAGTGCTACCCGGGACAGGGGGCGAGGTGAGCAGTTCTTC.

The chain uses TRBV5-6 and TRBJ1-1; D remains unclear. Germline V gene lookup returns CDR1 SGHDT and CDR2 YYEEEE. The length of the CDR3 is 13 residues. Trimming took 4 bases from V and 12 from J, leaving 19 bases between them. This CDR3 reads CASSRALGLDSFF. The CDR3 DNA reads as TGTGCCAGCAGCAGAGCTCTAGGGCTGGACTCTTTCTTT.

This clonotype was seen many times. This rearrangement joins TRBV12-3 or TRBV12-4 to TRBJ2-7; 7 bases line up with TRBD1. The junction had 7 bases not matched to a gene; V was cut back by 6 bases and J by 5 bases. This CDR3 has 13 amino acids. The CDR3 region has the DNA TGTGCCAGCAGCTACATGACAGGGAACGAGCAGTACTTC. Protein product: CASSYMTGNEQYF.

The chain uses TRBV7-9 and TRBJ2-1; the D gene could be TRBD1 or TRBD2 (5 bases each). The CDR3 extends over 14 amino acids. The V and J ends lost 7 bases and 7 bases respectively, with 17 bases between them. Germline V gene data show CDR1 as SEHNR and CDR2 as FQNEAQ (reference sequence). CDR3 protein: CASTPRGRGNEQFF. In DNA, the CDR3 is TGTGCCAGCACCCCAAGGGGACGGGGAAATGAGCAGTTCTTC.

This clonotype was seen a few times. This chain connects TRBV7-9 to TRBJ2-3; maybe TRBD2 (5 bases). V gave up 7 bases and J gave up 2 bases, with 31 bases separating them. In germline, CDR1 is SEHNR, CDR2 FQNEAQ (reference sequence). This CDR3 is 20 amino acids long. CDR3 coding DNA: TGTGCCAGCACTGAAGACAAGAAAACTAGTGACGGTTACGACACAGATACGCAGTATTTT. This codes for CASTEDKKTSDGYDTDTQYF.

This clonotype showed up many times. This chain joins TRBV12-3 or TRBV12-4 and TRBJ2-3; no clear D. Trimming removed 0 bases from V and 0 bases from J, with 10 bases in between. The CDR3 is 16 amino acids. CDR3: CASSLAVGSSTDTQYF. DNA for the CDR3: TGTGCCAGCAGTTTAGCTGTCGGATCTAGCACAGATACGCAGTATTTT.

This clonotype turned up a few times. The rearrangement uses TRBV7-6 and TRBJ2-1, with TRBD2 matching over 14 bases. The germline CDR1 and CDR2 sequences are SGHVS and FNYEAQ. CDR3 length equals 16 residues. Trimming cost V 5 bases and J 5 bases; bases outside gene matches: 5. In DNA form, the CDR3 reads TGTGCCAGCAGCCTACGACTAGCGGGAGGGAACAATGAGCAGTTCTTC. This codes for CASSLRLAGGNNEQFF.

This clonotype was recorded a few times. The V and J genes are TRBV20-1 and TRBJ2-3; 13 bases agree with TRBD2. The CDR3 contains 15 residues. The V gene's germline CDR1 is DFQATT and CDR2 SNEGSKA (reference sequence). Unmatched junction bases numbered 7, after V lost 7 bases and J lost 3 bases. DNA for the CDR3: TGCAGTGTGATACTAGCGGGGGGGCCTACAGATACGCAGTATTTT. This gives the protein CSVILAGGPTDTQYF.

The table lists this clonotype with a few counts. J is TRBJ2-3 and V is TRBV9, with 7 bases aligning to TRBD2. V was pared by 1 base and J by 1 base, with 9 bases of the junction left unmatched. The germline V gene has CDR1 SGDLS and CDR2 YYNGEE. The CDR3 is 17 amino acids. In DNA form, the CDR3 reads TGTGCCAGCAGCGTAAGGGAGGGAAGTTACGGCACAGATACGCAGTATTTT. Protein sequence: CASSVREGSYGTDTQYF.

The chain carries TRBV20-1 and TRBJ1-1, with D unclear. This CDR3 comprises 12 residues. The germline V gene encodes CDR1 DFQATT and CDR2 SNEGSKA (reference sequence). The CDR3 protein is CRIGTTNTEAFF. For the CDR3, the DNA is TGCAGAATAGGTACAACCAACACTGAAGCTTTCTTT.

This clonotype was observed at least ten times. This chain joins TRBV7-2 and TRBJ2-2; D not resolved. V lost 5 bases and J lost 11, with 12 bases in between. The CDR3 has 12 amino acids. Germline V gives CDR1 SGHTA, CDR2 FQGNSA. The CDR3 DNA is TGTGCCAGCAGCCCTAACGAGCTCGAGCTGTTTTTT. Protein sequence: CASSPNELELFF.

Ten or more counts support this clonotype. The chain has TRBV6-2 or TRBV6-3 and TRBJ1-1; 7 nucleotides line up with TRBD1. From germline, CDR1 is MNHEY and CDR2 SVGEGT. The CDR3 length is 15 residues. The V gene end was trimmed by 6 bases and the J gene end by 1 base; junction bases not matched to a gene: 8. The CDR3 sequence: CASSPGTDGNTEAFF. The DNA of the CDR3 is TGTGCCAGCAGCCCTGGGACAGATGGGAACACTGAAGCTTTCTTT.

The chain's CDR3 is CASSSLWGSYEQYF. The CDR3 DNA sequence: TGTGCCAGCAGTTCTCTCTGGGGGAGCTACGAGCAGTACTTC. The V gene is TRBV25-1, the J gene TRBJ2-7, with D perhaps assigned TRBD1 or TRBD2 (5 bases each). Germline CDR1 reads MGHDK; CDR2 reads SYGVNS. The V and J ends lost 5 bases and 3 bases respectively, with 14 bases between them. The CDR3 spans 14 residues.

Only a few counts were recorded for this clonotype. This chain links TRBV6-6 with TRBJ2-2, with D possibly matching TRBD1 (6 bases). Germline V gives CDR1 MNHNY, CDR2 SVGAGI (reference sequence). The CDR3 spans 16 residues. Trimming took off 4 bases at V and 2 bases at J, with 14 bases between the two ends. DNA for the CDR3: TGTGCCAGCAGTTTTAGGGGGACCTTAAACACCGGGGAGCTGTTTTTT. This sequence encodes CASSFRGTLNTGELFF.

This clonotype was counted ten times or more. This chain joins TRBV5-1 and TRBJ2-5, with D unresolved. V lost 2 bases and J 0 bases, leaving 8 bases between the germline ends. CDR1 SGHRS and CDR2 YFSETQ come from the germline V gene. The CDR3 sequence is 14 residues long. CDR3 residues: CASSFGGYQETQYF. CDR3 sequence (DNA): TGCGCCAGCAGCTTCGGCGGCTACCAAGAGACCCAGTACTTC.

In this sample, this clonotype turned up many times. The chain recombines TRBV28 with TRBJ2-4; weak D call: TRBD1 (6 bases). V shed 6 bases and J shed 6 bases, with 21 bases lying between them. Per germline, CDR1 MDHEN and CDR2 SYDVKM. CDR3 size: 16 residues. The CDR3 DNA reads TGTGCCAGCAGGGCTCGAGGCAGGGGCCTGGGAAACATTCAGTACTTC. Its protein is CASRARGRGLGNIQYF.

This clonotype was found many times. The chain links TRBV3-1 to TRBJ1-2, with TRBD1 matching over 10 bases. V was clipped by 4 bases and J by 4 bases; unmatched bases: 6. Germline values: CDR1 LGHDT, CDR2 YNNKEL (reference sequence). The length of the CDR3 is 15 residues. The CDR3 DNA sequence: TGTGCCAGCAGCCGACAGGGGGCGGAAAGCTATGGCTACACCTTC. This sequence encodes CASSRQGAESYGYTF.

The sample holds a few counts of this clonotype. This sequence joins TRBV11-2 and TRBJ2-3; 12 nucleotides match TRBD1. The CDR3 extends over 17 amino acids. Germline CDR1 reads SGHAT; CDR2 reads FQNNGV. V was clipped by 1 base and J by 5 bases; unmatched bases: 7. As DNA, the CDR3 is TGTGCCAGCAGCTTAGCCGCGGGACAGGGGGCCCGAGATACGCAGTATTTT. Translating it yields CASSLAAGQGARDTQYF.

The chain employs TRBV5-1 and TRBJ1-2; no clear D. The V and J ends lost 2 bases and 8 bases respectively, with 13 bases between them. The germline V gene has CDR1 SGHRS and CDR2 YFSETQ. The CDR3 length is 13 residues. CDR3 coding DNA: TGCGCCAGCAGCTTACGGGAATTCGAGGGCTACACCTTC. Its protein product is CASSLREFEGYTF.

V usage is TRBV9 and J usage is TRBJ2-6, with D unclear. V was clipped by 0 bases and J by 0 bases, with 4 bases between them. Looked up from germline, CDR1 is SGDLS and CDR2 is YYNGEE. CDR3 length equals 15 residues. DNA of the CDR3: TGTGCCAGCAGCGTAGATCTCTCTGGGGCCAACGTCCTGACTTTC. Amino acids: CASSVDLSGANVLTF.